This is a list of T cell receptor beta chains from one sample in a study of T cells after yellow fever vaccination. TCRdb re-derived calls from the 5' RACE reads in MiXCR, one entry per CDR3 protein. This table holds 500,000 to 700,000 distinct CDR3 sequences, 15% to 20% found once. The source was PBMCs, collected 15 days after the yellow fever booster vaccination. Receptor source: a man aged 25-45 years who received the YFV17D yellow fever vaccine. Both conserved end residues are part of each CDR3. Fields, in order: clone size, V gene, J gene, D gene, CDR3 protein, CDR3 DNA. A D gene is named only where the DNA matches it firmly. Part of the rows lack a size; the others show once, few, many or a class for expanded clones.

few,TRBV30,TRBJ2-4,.,CAWSVPGSKNIQYF,TGTGCCTGGAGTGTACCCGGTTCCAAAAACATTCAGTACTTC
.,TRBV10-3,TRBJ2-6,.,CAISNNSGSGANVLTF,TGTGCCATCAGTAACAACTCAGGGTCGGGGGCCAACGTCCTGACTTTC
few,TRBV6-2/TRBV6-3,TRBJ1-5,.,CASSRDRYQPQHF,TGTGCCAGCAGCCGTGACAGGTACCAGCCCCAGCATTTT
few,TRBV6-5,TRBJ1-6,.,CASSYSTGTVNSPLHF,TGTGCCAGCAGTTACTCAACCGGGACGGTGAATTCACCCCTCCACTTT
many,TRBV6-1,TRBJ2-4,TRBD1,CASSLDRGLAKNIQYF,TGTGCCAGCAGCCTTGACAGGGGACTAGCCAAAAACATTCAGTACTTC
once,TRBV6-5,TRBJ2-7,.,CASSYSMDTPYEQYF,TGTGCCAGCAGTTACTCTATGGACACCCCCTACGAGCAGTACTTC
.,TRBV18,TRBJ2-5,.,CASSPQGTREETQYF,TGTGCCAGCTCACCCCAAGGGACAAGAGAAGAGACCCAGTACTTC
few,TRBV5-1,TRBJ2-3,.,CASRRTDSSTDTQYF,TGCGCCAGCAGGAGGACGGATTCTAGCACAGATACGCAGTATTTT
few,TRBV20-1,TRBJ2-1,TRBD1,CSAEDRGSYNEQFF,TGCAGTGCTGAGGACAGGGGCTCCTACAATGAGCAGTTCTTC
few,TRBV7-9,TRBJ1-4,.,CASSLVTGQPEKLFF,TGTGCCAGCAGCTTAGTCACGGGGCAGCCCGAAAAACTGTTTTTT
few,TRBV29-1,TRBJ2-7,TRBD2,CSGRDYSSEQYF,TGCAGCGGCCGGGACTACAGCTCCGAGCAGTACTTC
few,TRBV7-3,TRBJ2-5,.,CASSVTREETQYF,TGTGCCAGCAGCGTAACTAGGGAAGAGACCCAGTACTTC
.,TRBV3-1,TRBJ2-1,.,CASSLFEGEQFF,TGTGCCAGCAGCCTCTTTGAAGGTGAGCAGTTCTTC
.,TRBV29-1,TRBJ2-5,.,CSVEGGGSNQETQYF,TGCAGCGTTGAAGGGGGGGGCAGTAATCAAGAGACCCAGTACTTC
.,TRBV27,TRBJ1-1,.,CASGWGIGTEAFF,TGTGCCAGCGGATGGGGAATTGGGACTGAAGCTTTCTTT
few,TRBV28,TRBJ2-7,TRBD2,CASSLSGTTLRQQYF,TGTGCCAGCAGTTTGTCCGGGACTACCCTACGCCAGCAGTACTTC
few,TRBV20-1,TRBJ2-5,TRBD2,CSAREERVGAGVETQYF,TGCAGTGCTAGAGAAGAACGGGTCGGAGCGGGAGTTGAGACCCAGTACTTC
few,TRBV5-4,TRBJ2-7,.,CASSRGGRTYEQYF,TGTGCCAGCTCTCGTGGGGGCAGAACCTACGAGCAGTACTTC
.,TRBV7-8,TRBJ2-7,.,CASSQGVGDEQYF,TGTGCCAGCAGCCAAGGGGTCGGAGACGAGCAGTACTTC
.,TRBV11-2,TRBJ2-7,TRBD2,CASSRAGLSGSYEQYF,TGTGCCAGCAGCCGCGCTGGGTTGAGCGGGAGCTACGAGCAGTACTTC
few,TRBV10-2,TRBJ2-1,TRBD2,CAINSGRGSYNEQFF,TGCGCCATAAATAGCGGGAGAGGTTCCTACAATGAGCAGTTCTTC
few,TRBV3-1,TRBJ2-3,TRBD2,CASSQDLIGLAGRTDTQYF,TGTGCCAGCAGCCAAGATCTTATTGGACTAGCGGGAAGAACAGATACGCAGTATTTT
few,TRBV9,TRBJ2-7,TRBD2,CASSPGPSGRNRNEQYF,TGTGCCAGCAGCCCGGGACCTAGCGGGAGAAATCGTAACGAGCAGTACTTC
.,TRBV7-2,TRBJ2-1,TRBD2,CASSHTVLAGGNEQFF,TGTGCCAGCAGCCATACGGTCCTAGCGGGAGGCAATGAGCAGTTCTTC
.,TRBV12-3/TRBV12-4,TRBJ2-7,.,CASSLASPIYEQYF,TGTGCCAGCAGTTTAGCCAGCCCCATCTACGAGCAGTACTTC
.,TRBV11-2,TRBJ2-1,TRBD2,CASSWGLAETNEQFF,TGTGCCAGCAGCTGGGGACTAGCGGAGACCAATGAGCAGTTCTTC
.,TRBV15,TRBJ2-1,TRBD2,CATSRWGEGLNEQFF,TGTGCCACCAGCAGGTGGGGGGAGGGCCTCAATGAGCAGTTCTTC
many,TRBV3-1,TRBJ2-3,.,CASSQVGGSTDTQYF,TGTGCCAGCAGCCAAGTTGGCGGGAGCACAGATACGCAGTATTTT
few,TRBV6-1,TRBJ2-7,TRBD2,CASGGLAGVSEQYF,TGTGCCTCCGGGGGACTAGCGGGAGTCTCCGAGCAGTACTTC
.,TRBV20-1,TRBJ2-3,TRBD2,CSARKAGGNTDTQYF,TGCAGTGCTAGAAAAGCGGGAGGAAACACAGATACGCAGTATTTT
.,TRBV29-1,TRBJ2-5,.,CSVLGEYQETQYF,TGCAGCGTTTTGGGCGAGTACCAAGAGACCCAGTACTTC
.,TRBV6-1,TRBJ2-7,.,CASSEGTLLYEQYF,TGTGCCAGCAGTGAGGGGACTCTCCTTTACGAGCAGTACTTC
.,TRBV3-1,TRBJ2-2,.,CASKGGRVPGELFF,TGTGCCAGCAAAGGGGGTCGGGTTCCCGGGGAGCTGTTTTTT
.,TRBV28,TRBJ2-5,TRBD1,CASSGTGPETQYF,TGTGCCAGCAGTGGGACAGGGCCAGAGACCCAGTACTTC
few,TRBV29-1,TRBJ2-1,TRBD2,CSGDGRANEQFF,TGCAGCGGAGACGGGAGGGCCAATGAGCAGTTCTTC
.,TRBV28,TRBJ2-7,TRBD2,CASSPLAGASYEQYF,TGTGCCAGCAGTCCCCTAGCGGGAGCCTCCTACGAGCAGTACTTC
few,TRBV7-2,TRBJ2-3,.,CASSPQGAGTDTQYF,TGTGCCAGCAGCCCCCAAGGGGCAGGCACAGATACGCAGTATTTT
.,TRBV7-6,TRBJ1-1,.,CASSSRGETEAFF,TGTGCCAGCAGCTCCAGAGGGGAGACTGAAGCTTTCTTT
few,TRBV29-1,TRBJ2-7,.,CSVGHRLSSYEQYF,TGCAGCGTTGGACACCGACTTAGCTCCTACGAGCAGTACTTC
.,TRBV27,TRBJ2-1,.,CASSSPPDLEYNEQFF,TGTGCCAGCAGCTCACCTCCTGACCTAGAGTACAATGAGCAGTTCTTC
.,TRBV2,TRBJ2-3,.,CASSENPMGKQYF,TGTGCCAGCAGTGAGAACCCGATGGGGAAGCAGTATTTT
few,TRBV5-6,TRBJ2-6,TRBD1,CASSTIGQGRFGANVLTF,TGTGCCAGCAGCACGATCGGACAGGGCAGGTTTGGGGCCAACGTCCTGACTTTC
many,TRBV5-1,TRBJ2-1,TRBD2,CASSLAGGSNEQFF,TGTGCCAGCAGCTTAGCGGGAGGTTCCAATGAGCAGTTCTTC
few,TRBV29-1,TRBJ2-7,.,CSVLTEAYEQYF,TGCAGCGTTTTGACAGAAGCCTACGAGCAGTACTTC
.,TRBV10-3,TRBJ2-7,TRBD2,CAISESGREQYF,TGTGCCATCAGTGAGTCCGGGAGGGAGCAGTACTTC
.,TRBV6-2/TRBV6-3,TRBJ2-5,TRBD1,CASEGAKETQYF,TGTGCCAGCGAGGGGGCCAAAGAGACCCAGTACTTC
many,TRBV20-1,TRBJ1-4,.,CSAATGREKLFF,TGCAGTGCTGCTACAGGGCGCGAAAAACTGTTTTTT
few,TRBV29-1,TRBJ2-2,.,CSVKLSFTGELFF,TGCAGCGTGAAGCTTTCCTTCACCGGGGAGCTGTTTTTT
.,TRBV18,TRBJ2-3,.,CASSPNKADTQYF,TGTGCCAGCTCACCAAACAAGGCGGATACGCAGTATTTT
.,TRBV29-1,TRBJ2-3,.,CSVLGTWAPDTQYF,TGCAGCGTGCTCGGGACTTGGGCCCCAGATACGCAGTATTTT
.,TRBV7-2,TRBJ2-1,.,CASSLIFGISYNEQFF,TGTGCCAGCAGCTTAATTTTCGGGATCTCCTACAATGAGCAGTTCTTC
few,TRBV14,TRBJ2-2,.,CASSRLSGGELFF,TGTGCCAGCAGTCGGCTGTCGGGAGGGGAGCTGTTTTTT
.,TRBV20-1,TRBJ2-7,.,CSPNRDYEQYF,TGCAGTCCCAACCGAGACTACGAGCAGTACTTC
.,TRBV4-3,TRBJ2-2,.,CASSQYLPGELFF,TGCGCCAGCAGCCAATATCTTCCCGGGGAGCTGTTTTTT
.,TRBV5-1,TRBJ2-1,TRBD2,CASSTSGSGNEQFF,TGCGCCAGCAGCACAAGCGGGAGTGGGAATGAGCAGTTCTTC
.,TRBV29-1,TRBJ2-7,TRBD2,CSVGTSGIGVRPYEQYF,TGCAGCGTAGGGACTAGCGGGATCGGAGTTCGGCCCTACGAGCAGTACTTC
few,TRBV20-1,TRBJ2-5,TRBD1,CSARTGREETQYF,TGCAGTGCTAGGACAGGGCGGGAAGAGACCCAGTACTTC
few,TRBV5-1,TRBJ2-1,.,CASSSRDNRVDEQFF,TGCGCCAGCAGCTCCCGAGACAACCGGGTTGATGAGCAGTTCTTC
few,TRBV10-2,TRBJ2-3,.,CASSPEGSTDTQYF,TGCGCCAGCAGCCCCGAAGGTTCCACAGATACGCAGTATTTT
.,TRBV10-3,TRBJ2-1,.,CAVRRGDPDNEQFF,TGTGCCGTTCGGAGAGGGGACCCCGACAATGAGCAGTTCTTC